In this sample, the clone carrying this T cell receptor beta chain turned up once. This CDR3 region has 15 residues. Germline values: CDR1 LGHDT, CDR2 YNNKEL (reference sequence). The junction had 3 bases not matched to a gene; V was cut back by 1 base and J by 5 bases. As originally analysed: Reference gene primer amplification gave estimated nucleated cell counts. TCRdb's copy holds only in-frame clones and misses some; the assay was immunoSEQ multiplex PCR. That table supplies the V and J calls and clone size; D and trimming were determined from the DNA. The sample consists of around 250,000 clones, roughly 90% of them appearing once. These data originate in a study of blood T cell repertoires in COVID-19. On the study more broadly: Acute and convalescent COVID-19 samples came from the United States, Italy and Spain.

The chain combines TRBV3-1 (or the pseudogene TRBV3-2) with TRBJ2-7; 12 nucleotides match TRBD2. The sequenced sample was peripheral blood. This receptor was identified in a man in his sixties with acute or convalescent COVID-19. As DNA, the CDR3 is TGTGCCAGCAGCCAAGGACTAGCGGGAGTGAACGAGCAGTACTTC. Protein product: CASSQGLAGVNEQYF.